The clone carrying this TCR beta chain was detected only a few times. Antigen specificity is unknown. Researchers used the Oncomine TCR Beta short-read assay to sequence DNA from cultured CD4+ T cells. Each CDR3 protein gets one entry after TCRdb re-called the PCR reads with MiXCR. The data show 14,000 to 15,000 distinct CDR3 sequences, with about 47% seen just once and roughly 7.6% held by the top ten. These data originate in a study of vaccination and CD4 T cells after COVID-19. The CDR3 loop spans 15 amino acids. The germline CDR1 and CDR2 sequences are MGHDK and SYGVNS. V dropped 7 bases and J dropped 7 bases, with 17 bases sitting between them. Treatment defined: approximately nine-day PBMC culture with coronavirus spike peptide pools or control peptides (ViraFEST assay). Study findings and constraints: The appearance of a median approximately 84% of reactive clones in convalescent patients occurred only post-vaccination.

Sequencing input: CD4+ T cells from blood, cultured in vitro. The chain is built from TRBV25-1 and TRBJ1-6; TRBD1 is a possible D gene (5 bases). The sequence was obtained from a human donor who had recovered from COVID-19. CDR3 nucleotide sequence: TGTGCCAGCACAGCCGGGGGGACCCTCAATTCACCCCTCCACTTT. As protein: CASTAGGTLNSPLHF.